This TCR beta chain was sequenced for a study of response to subunit inactivated influenza vaccine. Study results and limitations: Authors suggested that a seasonal influenza vaccination recruits few new T cells each time.

As to this clonotype: Its specificity is unknown.

One entry per CDR3 protein results from TCRdb running MiXCR on the RT-PCR reads. This table has around 570,000 distinct CDR3 sequences, about 11% appearing once. The CDR3 is made up of 12 amino acids. Trimming at V came to 6 bases and at J to 5 bases, leaving 3 bases not matched to a gene. Germline CDR1 reads LNHDA; CDR2 reads SQIVND (reference sequence). These data were likewise used in another study, on T cells expressing NK-cell markers. Per that study: The cDNA for TCR beta came from 5'RACE template switching with UMIs. Dominant NKG2C+ clonotype frequencies of about 1.0-7.5% of CD8+ T cells were measured in roughly 6 donors.

The chain employs TRBV19 and TRBJ2-5; 7 nucleotides agree with TRBD1. The source of this sequence is a man aged 50 to 60 who received an inactivated influenza vaccine. Sequences were derived from PBMCs from blood, sampled on the day of vaccination. Here the CDR3 DNA reads TGTGCCAGTAGGACAGGGAGCGAGACCCAGTACTTC. Translated, it gives CASRTGSETQYF. Full variable domain (rest looked up from reference TRBV19 and TRBJ2-5): DGGITQSPKYLFRKEGQNVTLSCEQNLNHDAMYWYRQDPGQGLRLIYYSQIVNDFQKGDIAEGYSVSREKKESFPLTVTSAQKNPTAFYLCASRTGSETQYFGPGTRLLVL.